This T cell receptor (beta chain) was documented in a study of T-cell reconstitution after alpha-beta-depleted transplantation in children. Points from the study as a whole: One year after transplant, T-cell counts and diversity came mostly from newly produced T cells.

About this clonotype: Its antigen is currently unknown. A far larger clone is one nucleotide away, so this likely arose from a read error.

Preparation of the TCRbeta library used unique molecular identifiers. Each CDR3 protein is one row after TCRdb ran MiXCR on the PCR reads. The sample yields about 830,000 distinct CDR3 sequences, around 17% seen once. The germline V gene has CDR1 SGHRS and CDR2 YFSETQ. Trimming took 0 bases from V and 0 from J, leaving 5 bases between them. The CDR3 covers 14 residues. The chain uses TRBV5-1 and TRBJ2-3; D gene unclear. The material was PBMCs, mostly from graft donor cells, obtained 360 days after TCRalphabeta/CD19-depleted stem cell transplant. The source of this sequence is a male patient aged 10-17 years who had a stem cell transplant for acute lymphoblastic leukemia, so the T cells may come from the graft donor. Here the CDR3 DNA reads TGCGCCAGCAGCTTGGGACACAGCACAGATACGCAGTATTTT. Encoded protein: CASSLGHSTDTQYF.